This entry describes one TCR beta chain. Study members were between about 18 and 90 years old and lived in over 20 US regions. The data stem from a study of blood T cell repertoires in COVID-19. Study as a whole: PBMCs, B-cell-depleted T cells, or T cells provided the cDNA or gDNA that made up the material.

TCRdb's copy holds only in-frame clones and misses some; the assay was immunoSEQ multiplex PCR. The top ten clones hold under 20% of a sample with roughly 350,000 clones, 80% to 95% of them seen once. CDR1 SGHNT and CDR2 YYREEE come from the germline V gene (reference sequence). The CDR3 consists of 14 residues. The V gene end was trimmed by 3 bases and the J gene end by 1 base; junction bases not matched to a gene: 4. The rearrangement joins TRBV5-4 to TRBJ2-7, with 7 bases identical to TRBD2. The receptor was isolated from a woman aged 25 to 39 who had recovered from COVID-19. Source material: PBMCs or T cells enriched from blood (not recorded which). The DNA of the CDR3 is TGTGCCAGCAGCTCCTTGGGGGGGTCCTACGAGCAGTACTTC. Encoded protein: CASSSLGGSYEQYF.